The entry that follows covers one T cell receptor (beta chain) sequence. Its antigen is unidentified. Germline and junction disagree at one end, which may indicate a read error. Genomic DNA from each subset was divided evenly over several immunoSEQ plates. As handled by the study authors: From ImmunoSEQ came sequences covering only the junction and carrying no quality scores, so filtering differed. Sequenced by immunoSEQ multiplex PCR; TCRdb stores in-frame clones only, minus some. V, J and clone size are those of that table, while D and trimming were read from the DNA. The table lists about 2.4 million clones, 93% of them singletons. Germline V gene data show CDR1 as MNHEY and CDR2 as SMNVEV (reference sequence). The CDR3 sequence is 16 residues long. The entry originates in a study of shared clonotypes between healthy human individuals. Findings of the study overall: Despite large depth, rarefaction showed incomplete sorted-subset sequencing. Larger estimated richness was generally seen in naive subsets than in memory subsets.

This receptor was identified in a man aged 18 to 29 in good health. Some clones in this sample may be carry-over from other donors' samples. The source material was naive CD4+ T cells from PBMCs. Documented subset: CD45RA+ positively selected. The chain is built from TRBV27 and TRBJ1-1; D gene uncertain. The CDR3: CASSLSFVRKNTEAFF. In DNA form, the CDR3 reads TGTGCCAGTAGTTTATCGTTTGTCAGGAAGAACACTGAAGCTTTCTTT.